Listed here are 8 T cell receptor beta chains from one sample, sequenced in a study of cytomegalovirus exposure and HLA in healthy donors. With 60 Vbeta and 13 Jbeta primers, the PCR was carried out. Profiling relied on immunoSEQ multiplex PCR, and the TCRdb table lists in-frame clones only, not all of them. Of 150,000 to 200,000 clones in the sample, about 62% were seen once. The sequenced sample was PBMCs. These receptors were obtained from a man between 40 and 49 years old in good health and CMV-seronegative.

The chain recombines TRBV4-3 with TRBJ2-1, with D tentatively TRBD2 (5 bases). The CDR3 has 17 amino acids. CDR1 and CDR2 from the germline V gene are LGHNA and YSLEER. V shed 0 bases and J shed 1 base, with 13 bases lying between them. As DNA, the CDR3 is TGCGCCAGCAGCCAAGACCCTCAAAGCGGATCCTACAATGAGCAGTTCTTC. Its translation: CASSQDPQSGSYNEQFF.

The J gene is TRBJ1-6, the V gene TRBV7-2; TRBD1 might be the D (5 bases). V dropped 1 base and J dropped 3 bases, with 10 bases sitting between them. The CDR3 loop spans 16 amino acids. Germline V gene sequence: CDR1 SGHTA, CDR2 FQGNSA. The CDR3 protein is CASSLEWGDYNSPLHF. The CDR3 DNA is TGTGCCAGCAGCTTAGAATGGGGGGACTATAATTCACCCCTCCACTTT.

The J gene is TRBJ2-5, the V gene TRBV7-2, with TRBD1 matching over 10 bases. This CDR3 is built from 16 residues. Per germline, CDR1 SGHTA and CDR2 FQGNSA. V gave up 4 bases and J gave up 3 bases; unmatched junction bases: 8. CDR3 sequence (DNA): TGTGCCAGCAGCTCGGGACAGGGGAGATCCAAAGAGACCCAGTACTTC. Amino acids: CASSSGQGRSKETQYF.

This rearrangement joins TRBV21-1 to TRBJ2-6; the D call TRBD2 from the table was never checked on the DNA. TRBV21-1 is classified as a pseudogene. CDR3 length: 17 amino acids. CDR3 in DNA: TGTGCCAGCAGCAAAGTACGGGGTTTCTCTGGGGCCAACGTCCTGACTTTC. It translates to CASSKVRGFSGANVLTF.

The CDR3 protein is CSAYGHTLHF. The CDR3 DNA reads as TGCAGTGCTTATGGACACACCCTCCACTTT. V and J are TRBV20-1 and TRBJ1-6, with D perhaps matching TRBD1 (5 bases). V gave up 5 bases and J gave up 14 bases, with 10 bases separating them. Germline V lookup: CDR1 DFQATT, CDR2 SNEGSKA (reference sequence). The CDR3 is 10 residues long.

This clone was seen a handful of times. CDR3 in amino acids: CASRTGPEVAGELFF. As DNA, the CDR3 is TGTGCCAGCAGAACAGGCCCCGAGGTGGCCGGGGAGCTGTTTTTT. The rearrangement links TRBV6-1 to TRBJ2-2; D possibly corresponds to TRBD1 (5 bases). CDR1 and CDR2 from the germline V gene are MNHNS and SASEGT. V was pared by 6 bases and J by 6 bases, with 17 bases between. This CDR3 region has 15 residues.

This chain joins TRBV7-2 and TRBJ1-6; 7 bases map to TRBD1. Germline CDR1 SGHTA, CDR2 FQGNSA. The CDR3 runs to 14 residues. Losses at the gene ends were 6 bases for V and 5 bases for J; bases not matched to a gene: 4. CDR3: CASRQTGNNSPLHF. The CDR3 DNA reads TGTGCCAGCAGGCAGACAGGGAATAATTCACCCCTCCACTTT.

The chain carries TRBV4-3 and TRBJ2-7; 9 positions agree with TRBD1. After removal of 1 base from V and 2 bases from J, the junction contained 6 bases not matched to a gene. Germline V gene data show CDR1 as LGHNA and CDR2 as YSLEER. This CDR3 has 16 amino acids. CDR3: CASSQVGDRDTYEQYF. CDR3 DNA: TGCGCCAGCAGCCAAGTTGGGGACAGGGACACCTACGAGCAGTACTTC.